This T cell receptor (beta chain) is drawn from a study of cytomegalovirus exposure and HLA in healthy donors. Study-wide background: Sequencing of roughly 180 million T cells in an earlier analysis found some 100 million unique TCR beta sequences. Study-level points and caveats: Associated with HLA alleles at 0.05 false discovery rate in a later analysis were around 17,000 TCR beta sequences. Most subjects' HLA-A and HLA-B alleles were reportedly predicted from TCR beta sequences.

Primers: 60 Vbeta forward and 13 Jbeta reverse. Here immunoSEQ multiplex PCR was the method, and the copy in TCRdb shows in-frame clones only, minus some. The sample includes about 200,000 clones, about four fifths of them seen just once. Germline assignment: CDR1 SEHNR and CDR2 FQNEAQ (reference sequence). The V end lost 8 bases, the J end lost 2 bases, and 15 bases lay between the germline ends. The CDR3 is 14 residues long. This clone was found a few times. Antigen specificity is unknown. The J gene is TRBJ1-1, the V gene TRBV7-9; D is perhaps TRBD1 (5 bases). The receptor was derived from a woman aged 18-29 years in good health and CMV-seronegative. The sample taken for sequencing was PBMCs. CDR3 loop: CASRFVRTNTEAFF. The CDR3 region has the DNA TGTGCCAGCCGGTTTGTAAGGACAAACACTGAAGCTTTCTTT.